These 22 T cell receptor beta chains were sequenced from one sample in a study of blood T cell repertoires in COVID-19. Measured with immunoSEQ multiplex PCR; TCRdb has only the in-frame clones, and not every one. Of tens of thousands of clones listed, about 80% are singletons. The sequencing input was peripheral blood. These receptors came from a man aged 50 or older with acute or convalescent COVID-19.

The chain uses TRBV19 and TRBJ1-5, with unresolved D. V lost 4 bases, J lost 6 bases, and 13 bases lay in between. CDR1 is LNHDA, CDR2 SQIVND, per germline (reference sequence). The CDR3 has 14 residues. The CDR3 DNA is TGTGCCAGTAGTACCGACAACGAGGGTCAGCCCCAGCATTTT. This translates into CASSTDNEGQPQHF.

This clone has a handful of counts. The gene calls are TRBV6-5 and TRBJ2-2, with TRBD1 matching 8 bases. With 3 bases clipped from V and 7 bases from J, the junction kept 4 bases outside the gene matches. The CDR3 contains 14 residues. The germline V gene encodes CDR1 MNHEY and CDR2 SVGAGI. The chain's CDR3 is CASSYAGGNGELFF. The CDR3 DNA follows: TGTGCCAGCAGTTATGCAGGGGGCAACGGGGAGCTGTTTTTT.

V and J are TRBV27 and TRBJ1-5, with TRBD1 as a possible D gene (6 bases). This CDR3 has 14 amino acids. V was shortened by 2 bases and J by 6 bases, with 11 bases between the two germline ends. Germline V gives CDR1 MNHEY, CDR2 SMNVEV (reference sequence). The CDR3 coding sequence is TGTGCCAGCAGTTTACACAGGGTCGGTCAGCCCCAGCATTTT. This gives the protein CASSLHRVGQPQHF.

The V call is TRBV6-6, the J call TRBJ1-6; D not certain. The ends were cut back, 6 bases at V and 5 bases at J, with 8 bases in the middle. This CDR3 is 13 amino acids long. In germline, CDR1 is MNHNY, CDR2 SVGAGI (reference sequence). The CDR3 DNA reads TGTGCCAGCAGACCGAGGGATAATTCACCCCTCCACTTT. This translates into CASRPRDNSPLHF.

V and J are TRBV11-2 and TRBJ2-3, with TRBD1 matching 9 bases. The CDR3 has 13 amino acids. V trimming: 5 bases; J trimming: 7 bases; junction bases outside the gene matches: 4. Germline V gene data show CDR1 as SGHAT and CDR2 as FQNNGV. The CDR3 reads CASSPGQGYTQYF. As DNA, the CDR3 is TGTGCCAGCAGCCCCGGACAGGGGTATACGCAGTATTTT.

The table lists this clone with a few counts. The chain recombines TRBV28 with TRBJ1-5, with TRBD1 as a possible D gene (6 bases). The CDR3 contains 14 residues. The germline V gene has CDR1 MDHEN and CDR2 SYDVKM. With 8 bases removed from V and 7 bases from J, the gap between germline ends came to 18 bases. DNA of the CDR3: TGTGCCAGCCGAAAGGGGCAGGGGAAACAGCCCCAGCATTTT. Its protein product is CASRKGQGKQPQHF.

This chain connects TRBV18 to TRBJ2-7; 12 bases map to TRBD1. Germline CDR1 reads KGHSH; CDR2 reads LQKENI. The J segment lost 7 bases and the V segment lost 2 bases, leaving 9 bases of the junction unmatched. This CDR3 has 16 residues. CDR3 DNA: TGTGCCAGCTCACCAATCACGGGACAGGGGGCTTATGAGCAGTACTTC. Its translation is CASSPITGQGAYEQYF.

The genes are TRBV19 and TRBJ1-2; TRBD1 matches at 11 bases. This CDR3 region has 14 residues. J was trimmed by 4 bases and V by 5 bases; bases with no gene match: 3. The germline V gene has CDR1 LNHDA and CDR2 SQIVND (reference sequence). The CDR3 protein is CASSPDRGLYGYTF. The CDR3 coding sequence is TGTGCCAGTAGTCCGGACAGGGGGCTCTATGGCTACACCTTC.

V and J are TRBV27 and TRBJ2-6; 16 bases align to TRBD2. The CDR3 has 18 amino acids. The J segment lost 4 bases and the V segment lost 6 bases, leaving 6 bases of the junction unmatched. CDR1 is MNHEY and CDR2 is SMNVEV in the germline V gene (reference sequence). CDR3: CASSLGLAGGLGANVLTF. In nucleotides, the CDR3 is TGTGCCAGCAGCCTGGGACTAGCGGGGGGGCTCGGGGCCAACGTCCTGACTTTC.

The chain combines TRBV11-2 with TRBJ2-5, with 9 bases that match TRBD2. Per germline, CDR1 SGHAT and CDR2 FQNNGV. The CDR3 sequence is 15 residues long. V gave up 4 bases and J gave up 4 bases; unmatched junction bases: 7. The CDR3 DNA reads TGTGCCAGCAGCTATAGCGGGGGCAGGGGAGAGACCCAGTACTTC. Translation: CASSYSGGRGETQYF.

CDR3 protein: CASPRSGETQYF. As DNA, the CDR3 is TGTGCCAGCCCAAGGTCGGGGGAGACCCAGTACTTC. The chain links TRBV7-2 to TRBJ2-5, with a tentative D call TRBD2 (5 bases). CDR1 SGHTA and CDR2 FQGNSA come from the germline V gene. The ends were cut back, 8 bases at V and 5 bases at J, with 12 bases in the middle. The CDR3 runs to 12 residues.

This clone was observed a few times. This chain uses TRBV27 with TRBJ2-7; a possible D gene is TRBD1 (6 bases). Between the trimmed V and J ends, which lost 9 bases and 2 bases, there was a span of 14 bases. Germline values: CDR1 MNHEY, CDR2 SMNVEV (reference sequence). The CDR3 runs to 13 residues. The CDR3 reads CAREKQGTYEQYF. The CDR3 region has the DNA TGTGCCAGAGAAAAACAGGGCACCTACGAGCAGTACTTC.

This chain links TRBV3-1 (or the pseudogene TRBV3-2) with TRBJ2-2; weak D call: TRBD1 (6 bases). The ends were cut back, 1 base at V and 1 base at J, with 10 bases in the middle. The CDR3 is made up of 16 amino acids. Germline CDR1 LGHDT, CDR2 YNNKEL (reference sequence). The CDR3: CASSQAPRGNTGELFF. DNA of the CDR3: TGTGCCAGCAGCCAAGCACCCAGGGGGAACACCGGGGAGCTGTTTTTT.

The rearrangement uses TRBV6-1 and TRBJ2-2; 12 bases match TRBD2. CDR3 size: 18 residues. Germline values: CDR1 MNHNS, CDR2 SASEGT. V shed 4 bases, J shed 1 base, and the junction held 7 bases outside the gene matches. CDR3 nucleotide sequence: TGTGCCAGCAGTGTTGAATCGACTAGCGGGGGGAACACCGGGGAGCTGTTTTTT. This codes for CASSVESTSGGNTGELFF.

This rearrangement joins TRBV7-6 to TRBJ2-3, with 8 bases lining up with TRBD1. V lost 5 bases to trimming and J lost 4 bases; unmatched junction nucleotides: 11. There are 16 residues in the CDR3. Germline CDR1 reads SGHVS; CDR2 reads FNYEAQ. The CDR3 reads CASSPGQGANADTQYF. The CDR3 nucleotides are TGTGCCAGCAGCCCAGGCCAGGGGGCAAACGCAGATACGCAGTATTTT. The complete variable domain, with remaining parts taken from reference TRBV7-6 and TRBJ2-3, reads GAGVSQSPRYKVTKRGQDVALRCDPISGHVSLYWYRQALGQGPEFLTYFNYEAQQDKSGLPNDRFSAERPEGSISTLTIQRTEQRDSAMYRCASSPGQGANADTQYFGPGTRLTVL.

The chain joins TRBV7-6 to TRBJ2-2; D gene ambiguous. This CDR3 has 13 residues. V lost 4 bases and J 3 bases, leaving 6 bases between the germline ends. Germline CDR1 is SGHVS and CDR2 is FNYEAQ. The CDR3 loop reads CASSSRDTGELFF. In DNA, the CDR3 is TGTGCCAGCAGCTCCCGAGACACCGGGGAGCTGTTTTTT.

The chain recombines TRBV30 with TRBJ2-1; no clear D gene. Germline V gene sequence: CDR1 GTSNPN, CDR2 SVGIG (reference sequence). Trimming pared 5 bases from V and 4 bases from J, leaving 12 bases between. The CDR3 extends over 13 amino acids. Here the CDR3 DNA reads TGTGCCTGGTCCGGAGACGGATACAATGAGCAGTTCTTC. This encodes CAWSGDGYNEQFF. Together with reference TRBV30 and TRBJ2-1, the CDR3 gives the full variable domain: SQTIHQWPATLVQPVGSPLSLECTVEGTSNPNLYWYRQAAGRGLQLLFYSVGIGQISSEVPQNLSASRPQDRQFILSSKKLLLSDSGFYLCAWSGDGYNEQFFGPGTRLTVL.

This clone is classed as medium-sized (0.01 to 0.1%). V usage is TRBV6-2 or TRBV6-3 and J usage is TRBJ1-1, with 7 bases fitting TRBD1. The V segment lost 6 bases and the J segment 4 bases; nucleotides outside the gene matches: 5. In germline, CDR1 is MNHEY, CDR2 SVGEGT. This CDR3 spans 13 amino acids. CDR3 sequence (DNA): TGTGCCAGCAGCAACGACAGGGTCACTGAAGCTTTCTTT. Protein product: CASSNDRVTEAFF.

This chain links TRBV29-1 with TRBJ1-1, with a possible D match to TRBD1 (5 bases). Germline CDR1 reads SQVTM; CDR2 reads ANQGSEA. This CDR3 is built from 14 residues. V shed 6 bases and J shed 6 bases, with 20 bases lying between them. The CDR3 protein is CSVIPRARLAEAFF. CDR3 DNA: TGCAGCGTCATTCCCAGGGCCCGGTTGGCTGAAGCTTTCTTT.

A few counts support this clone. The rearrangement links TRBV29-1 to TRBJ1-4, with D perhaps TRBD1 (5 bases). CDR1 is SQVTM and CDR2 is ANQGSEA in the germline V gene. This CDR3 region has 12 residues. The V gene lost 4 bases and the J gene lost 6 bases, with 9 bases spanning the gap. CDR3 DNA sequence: TGCAGCGTTGCGACAGCTCATGAAAAACTGTTTTTT. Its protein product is CSVATAHEKLFF.

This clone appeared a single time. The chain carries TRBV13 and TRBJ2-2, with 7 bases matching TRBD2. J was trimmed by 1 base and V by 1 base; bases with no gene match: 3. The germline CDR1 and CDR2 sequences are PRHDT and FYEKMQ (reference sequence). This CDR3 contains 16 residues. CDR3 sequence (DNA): TGTGCCAGCAGCTTAGAGGCGGGAGTGAACACCGGGGAGCTGTTTTTT. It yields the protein CASSLEAGVNTGELFF.

The CDR3 DNA sequence: TGCAGTGCGCGGAGAGTGGATGAGCAGTTCTTC. It is translated as CSARRVDEQFF. The chain combines TRBV20-1 with TRBJ2-1; D remains unclear. V was cut by 6 bases and J by 8 bases, with 11 bases left in between. This CDR3 spans 11 amino acids. CDR1 is DFQATT and CDR2 is SNEGSKA in the germline V gene (reference sequence).